The T cell receptor (beta chain) described here comes from a study of shared clonotypes between healthy human individuals. Study-wide context: Every donor yielded three CD4 naive, three CD4 memory, two CD8 naive and one CD8 memory plate.

Study-level results: Shared across four donors were roughly 5.3% of the naive CD4 clonotypes. Rarefaction indicated that sorted-subset sequencing remained incomplete although depth was large.

Naive CD4+ cells were CD45RA-selected; the remaining cells were memory. Only in-frame clones appear in the TCRdb table, and some are missing; sequencing was by immunoSEQ multiplex PCR. Of about 640,000 clones in the sample, about 78% are singletons; the top ten hold less than 2%. As regards this clone: Its antigen is not identified.

The receptor was derived from a woman under 40 in good health. Sequenced input: memory CD4+ T cells sorted from blood. Documented subset: CD45RA-negative fraction.

The CDR3 coding sequence is TGTGCCAGCAGTTATAATACAGGGGGCAATGAGCAGTTCTTC. Protein: CASSYNTGGNEQFF. V gene TRBV6-5 combines with J gene TRBJ2-1, with 8 bases that match TRBD1. This CDR3 spans 14 amino acids. V gave up 3 bases and J gave up 6 bases; unmatched junction bases: 4. Germline values: CDR1 MNHEY, CDR2 SVGAGI.